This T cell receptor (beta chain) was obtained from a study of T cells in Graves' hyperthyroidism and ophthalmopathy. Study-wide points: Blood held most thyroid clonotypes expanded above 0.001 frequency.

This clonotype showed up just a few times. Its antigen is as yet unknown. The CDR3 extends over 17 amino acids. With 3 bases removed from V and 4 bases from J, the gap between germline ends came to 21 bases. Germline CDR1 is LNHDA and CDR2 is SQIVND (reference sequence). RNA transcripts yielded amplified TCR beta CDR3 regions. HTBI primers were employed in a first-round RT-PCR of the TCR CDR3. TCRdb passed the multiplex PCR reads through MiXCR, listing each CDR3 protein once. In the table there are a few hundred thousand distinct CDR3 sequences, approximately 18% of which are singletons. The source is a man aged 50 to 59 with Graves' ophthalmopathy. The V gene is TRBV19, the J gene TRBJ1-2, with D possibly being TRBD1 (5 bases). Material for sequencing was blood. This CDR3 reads CASSMLVQGTAAYGYTF. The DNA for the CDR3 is TGTGCCAGTAGTATGTTGGTGCAGGGTACCGCAGCCTATGGCTACACCTTC.